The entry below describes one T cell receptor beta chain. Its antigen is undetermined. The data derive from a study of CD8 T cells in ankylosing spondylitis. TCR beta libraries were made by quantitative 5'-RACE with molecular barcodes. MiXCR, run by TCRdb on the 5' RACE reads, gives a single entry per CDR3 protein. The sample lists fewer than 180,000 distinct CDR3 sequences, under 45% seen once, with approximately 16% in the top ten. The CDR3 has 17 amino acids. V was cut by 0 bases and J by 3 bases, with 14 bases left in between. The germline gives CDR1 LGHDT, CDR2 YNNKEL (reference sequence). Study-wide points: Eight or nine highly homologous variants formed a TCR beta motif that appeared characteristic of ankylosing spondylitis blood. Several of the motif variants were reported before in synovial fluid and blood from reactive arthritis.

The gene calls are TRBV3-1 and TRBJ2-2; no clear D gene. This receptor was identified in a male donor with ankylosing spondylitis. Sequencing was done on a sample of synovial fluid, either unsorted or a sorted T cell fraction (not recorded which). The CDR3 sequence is CASSQDLVWLYTGELFF. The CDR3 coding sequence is TGTGCCAGCAGCCAAGATCTTGTGTGGCTTTACACCGGGGAGCTGTTTTTT.